The 15 T cell receptor beta chains listed next were all sequenced from one sample in a study of CD8 T cells in ankylosing spondylitis (dated by TCRdb to 2016 to 2017). The receptor library was made with 5' RACE. These reads were obtained on an Illumina HiSeq 2500. TCRdb's own reprocessing of the public reads used fastp at Q25 and MiXCR and kept productive beta chains. Rows matching on CDR3 protein sequence are summarized as one entry with the most common DNA and genes. The table for this sample lists around 430,000 distinct CDR3 sequences; about a sixth of them were counted only once. The top ten clones comprise around 0.92% of the sample. For these receptors, no antigen is known. Study-wide conclusions, independent of this receptor: A TCR beta motif made up of several highly homologous amino acid variants appeared to be characteristic of blood from ankylosing spondylitis patients.

Input material: blood, either unsorted or a sorted T cell fraction (not recorded which). The receptors were sampled from a male donor with ankylosing spondylitis.

The chain couples TRBV27 to TRBJ2-2; D remains ambiguous. The CDR3 totals 15 residues. Trimming shortened V by 4 bases and J by 2 bases, and 11 bases separated the two germline ends. The germline CDR1 and CDR2 sequences are MNHEY and SMNVEV (reference sequence). This CDR3 is CASSWSNRNTGELFF. CDR3 nucleotides: TGTGCCAGCAGTTGGTCGAACCGTAACACCGGGGAGCTGTTTTTT.

This clonotype occurred a few times. This chain links TRBV6-1 with TRBJ1-2, with 9 bases identical to TRBD1. Germline CDR1 MNHNS, CDR2 SASEGT. This CDR3 contains 15 residues. The J segment lost 8 bases and the V segment lost 5 bases, leaving 12 bases of the junction unmatched. CDR3 coding DNA: TGTGCCAGCAGTCCCAAATACCAGGGACAGGGCGGCTACACCTTC. Translating it yields CASSPKYQGQGGYTF.

This clonotype has more than one count but fewer than ten. The genes are TRBV7-2 and TRBJ2-5, with 9 bases aligning to TRBD2. Trimming removed 1 base from V and 7 bases from J; junction bases left unmatched: 4. This CDR3 is built from 14 residues. The germline V gene has CDR1 SGHTA and CDR2 FQGNSA. CDR3 sequence (DNA): TGTGCCAGCAGCTTAGAGGGACTAGCTGGGACCCAGTACTTC. Its protein is CASSLEGLAGTQYF.

The J gene is TRBJ2-7, the V gene TRBV29-1, with D uncertain. Germline V lookup: CDR1 SQVTM, CDR2 ANQGSEA. V gave up 5 bases and J gave up 3 bases, with 8 bases separating them. The CDR3 contains 11 residues. The CDR3 spells CSVTSGYEQYF. CDR3 nucleotide sequence: TGCAGCGTTACATCGGGCTACGAGCAGTACTTC.

The genes are TRBV28 and TRBJ2-7; D is unresolved. The length of the CDR3 is 12 residues. The germline V gene has CDR1 MDHEN and CDR2 SYDVKM. V lost 2 bases to trimming and J lost 7 bases, with 9 bases between them. The CDR3, as DNA: TGTGCCAGCAGTTTACTGGCAGAAGAGCAGTACTTC. Protein sequence: CASSLLAEEQYF.

The chain joins TRBV10-3 to TRBJ2-4; D ambiguous. Germline V gene lookup returns CDR1 ENHRY and CDR2 SYGVKD. With 2 bases removed from V and 0 bases from J, the gap between germline ends came to 14 bases. The CDR3 spans 17 residues. The CDR3 protein is CAISEKAGDLAKNIQYF. DNA for the CDR3: TGTGCCATCAGTGAGAAGGCCGGAGACTTAGCCAAAAACATTCAGTACTTC.

This clonotype was observed a few times. J is TRBJ1-2 and V is TRBV30; D not certain. CDR1 is GTSNPN, CDR2 SVGIG, per germline (reference sequence). CDR3 length: 13 residues. V was cut by 0 bases and J by 5 bases, with 10 bases left in between. The CDR3 spells CAWSVGGRYGYTF. The DNA of the CDR3 is TGTGCCTGGAGTGTAGGTGGGAGATATGGCTACACCTTC.

This clonotype was recorded many times. CDR3 in DNA: TGTGCCATCAGTGAGACAGGGTCTGATCAGCCCCAGCATTTT. As protein: CAISETGSDQPQHF. J is TRBJ1-5 and V is TRBV10-3; perhaps TRBD1 as D (6 bases). The CDR3 has 14 residues. Trimming stripped 2 bases from V and 5 bases from J, with 10 bases between. Germline CDR1 ENHRY, CDR2 SYGVKD.

The chain links TRBV7-6 to TRBJ1-3, with a tentative D call TRBD1 (5 bases). Trimming cost V 5 bases and J 2 bases, with 13 bases left between them. The germline V gene has CDR1 SGHVS and CDR2 FNYEAQ. The CDR3 covers 15 residues. As DNA, the CDR3 is TGTGCCAGCAGCGCCCAGGGAGGTACTGGAAACACCATATATTTT. Translated, it gives CASSAQGGTGNTIYF.

This clonotype was detected only a few times. This chain connects TRBV7-2 to TRBJ2-7; 10 bases agree with TRBD2. V shed 0 bases, J shed 4 bases, and the junction held 9 bases outside the gene matches. This CDR3 has 17 amino acids. Germline CDR1 reads SGHTA; CDR2 reads FQGNSA. CDR3 in amino acids: CASSLAGTSAVSYEQYF. The DNA of the CDR3 is TGTGCCAGCAGCTTAGCCGGGACTAGCGCGGTGTCGTACGAGCAGTACTTC.

The gene calls are TRBV28 and TRBJ2-3; D uncertain. The CDR3 has 15 residues. The germline gives CDR1 MDHEN, CDR2 SYDVKM. The V end lost 6 bases, the J end lost 1 base, and 14 bases lay between the germline ends. CDR3 residues: CASSRRSVGTDTQYF. The CDR3 nucleotides read TGTGCCAGCAGCCGACGGAGCGTAGGCACAGATACGCAGTATTTT.

This clonotype was counted between two and nine times. The chain links TRBV20-1 to TRBJ1-3, with 7 nucleotides matching TRBD1. This CDR3 is built from 15 residues. In germline, CDR1 is DFQATT, CDR2 SNEGSKA (reference sequence). V lost 6 bases, J lost 0 bases, and 8 bases stayed unmatched. The CDR3 DNA reads TGCAGTGCCCACTGGACAGGACGCTCTGGAAACACCATATATTTT. This sequence encodes CSAHWTGRSGNTIYF.

This clonotype showed up just a few times. This sequence joins TRBV7-8 and TRBJ2-5, with 11 bases aligning to TRBD1. CDR1 and CDR2 (germline): SGHVS, FQNEAQ. This CDR3 is 15 amino acids long. V lost 0 bases, J lost 5 bases, and 2 bases stayed unmatched. CDR3: CASSLADRGRETQYF. The CDR3 region has the DNA TGTGCCAGCAGCTTAGCGGACAGGGGGCGGGAGACCCAGTACTTC.

The chain is built from TRBV7-9 and TRBJ1-2; tentatively, D is TRBD1 (6 bases). V lost 1 base and J lost 6, with 9 bases in between. Germline V gene lookup returns CDR1 SEHNR and CDR2 FQNEAQ (reference sequence). The CDR3 length is 13 residues. The CDR3 region has the DNA TGTGCCAGCAGCTTAGAACAGGGCCATGGCTACACCTTC. Protein product: CASSLEQGHGYTF.

The table lists this clonotype with a few counts. This chain uses TRBV12-2 with TRBJ2-7. TRBV12-2 is shown as a pseudogene. The CDR3 spans 14 residues. In DNA form, the CDR3 reads TGTGCAAGTCGCTTAGTGGTTCTCCGGTACGAGCAGTACTTC. Translated: CASRLVVLRYEQYF.